Listed below are T cell receptor beta chains from one sample, sequenced in a study of monozygotic twins with inflammatory bowel disease. TCRdb reworked the 5' RACE reads into one entry per CDR3 protein, no DNA. The sample's table shows 400,000 to 500,000 distinct CDR3 sequences. The sample comprised blood. Every receptor here comes from a human donor with ulcerative colitis or Crohn's disease, or a healthy co-twin of an affected twin (not recorded which). The CDR3 runs from the conserved cysteine through the conserved F or W.

j_gene | v_gene | CDR3aa
TRBJ1-3 | TRBV20-1 | CSARDWGTGTGNTIYF
TRBJ2-3 | TRBV10-3 | CAISPHTDTQYF
TRBJ2-2 | TRBV28 | CASSFPRAGAWNTGELFF
TRBJ2-1 | TRBV12-3/TRBV12-4 | CASSLGDRAGKNEQFF
TRBJ1-1 | TRBV11-2 | CASSLRDTNTEAFF
TRBJ2-7 | TRBV7-2 | CASSSAVAGTYEQYF
TRBJ2-1 | TRBV28 | CASSTPPRSSYNEQFF
TRBJ2-7 | TRBV6-2/TRBV6-3 | CASSYSMSWDERSYEQYF
TRBJ2-7 | TRBV20-1 | CSALRISQGREDEQYF
TRBJ2-3 | TRBV3-1 | CASSQVLQGLTDTQYF
TRBJ2-7 | TRBV5-1 | CASSTTIPGLAGHDEQYF
TRBJ2-7 | TRBV5-1 | CASSLGAEPYEQYF
TRBJ1-5 | TRBV3-1 | CASSQGREGNQPQHF
TRBJ2-5 | TRBV7-6 | CASSSETAGEQETQYF
TRBJ1-5 | TRBV20-1 | CSVRGPSQRVRQSAQHF
TRBJ2-7 | TRBV12-3/TRBV12-4 | CASPLRVEGAYEQYF
TRBJ1-1 | TRBV3-1 | CASSLREPGTEAFF
TRBJ1-6 | TRBV12-3/TRBV12-4 | CASSLRQQNSPLHF
TRBJ2-2 | TRBV29-1 | CSVGQGVGWELFF
TRBJ1-1 | TRBV5-4 | CASSLGARGSNTEAFF
TRBJ2-2 | TRBV5-6 | CASSFRGPTSTGELFF
TRBJ1-4 | TRBV6-5 | CASKEGSGKLFF
TRBJ1-1 | TRBV27 | CASSPTRKLIEAFF
TRBJ2-7 | TRBV27 | CASNRQGGYEQYF
TRBJ1-1 | TRBV7-9 | CASKRTGENTEAFF
TRBJ2-3 | TRBV20-1 | CSARAGGPTDTQYF
TRBJ2-3 | TRBV24-1 | CATGHESTDTQYF
TRBJ2-7 | TRBV19 | CASSIGGPGPTMGYEQYF
TRBJ2-1 | TRBV7-9 | CASSSSLAGGYNEQFF
TRBJ2-7 | TRBV12-3/TRBV12-4 | CASSPGLGLFHEQYF
TRBJ1-4 | TRBV6-6 | CASSTNPVSEKLFF
TRBJ1-1 | TRBV15 | CATSSKGNTEAFF
TRBJ2-1 | TRBV24-1 | CATSDPTGGSYEQFF
TRBJ2-3 | TRBV11-2 | CASSLGRSFRDRGTDTQYF
TRBJ1-5 | TRBV28 | CASLGLAGQPQHF
TRBJ2-1 | TRBV9 | CASSLQLAGGIMNEQFF
TRBJ2-2 | TRBV7-2 | CASSPRGPTNTGELFF
TRBJ2-1 | TRBV18 | CASSPSPPLAGGNEQFF
TRBJ1-6 | TRBV9 | CASSVIGGSNSPLHF
TRBJ2-3 | TRBV20-1 | CSAGQGPDTQYF
TRBJ2-1 | TRBV11-1 | CASRPGTSGTNSYNEQFF
TRBJ2-5 | TRBV18 | CASSPPPGQETQYF
TRBJ1-6 | TRBV5-5 | CASSLGGETPLHF
TRBJ2-2 | TRBV21-1 | CASSSRQGTNTGELFF
TRBJ2-5 | TRBV5-4 | CASSLGSRETQYF
TRBJ2-2 | TRBV12-3/TRBV12-4 | CASSPGVWNTGELFF
TRBJ2-1 | TRBV10-3 | CAISGTSGDVDEQFF
TRBJ1-5 | TRBV5-4 | CASSLAGMNQPQHF
TRBJ1-1 | TRBV7-2 | CASSLYPPGSAEAFF
TRBJ2-6 | TRBV14 | CASSQGLAALSGANVLTF